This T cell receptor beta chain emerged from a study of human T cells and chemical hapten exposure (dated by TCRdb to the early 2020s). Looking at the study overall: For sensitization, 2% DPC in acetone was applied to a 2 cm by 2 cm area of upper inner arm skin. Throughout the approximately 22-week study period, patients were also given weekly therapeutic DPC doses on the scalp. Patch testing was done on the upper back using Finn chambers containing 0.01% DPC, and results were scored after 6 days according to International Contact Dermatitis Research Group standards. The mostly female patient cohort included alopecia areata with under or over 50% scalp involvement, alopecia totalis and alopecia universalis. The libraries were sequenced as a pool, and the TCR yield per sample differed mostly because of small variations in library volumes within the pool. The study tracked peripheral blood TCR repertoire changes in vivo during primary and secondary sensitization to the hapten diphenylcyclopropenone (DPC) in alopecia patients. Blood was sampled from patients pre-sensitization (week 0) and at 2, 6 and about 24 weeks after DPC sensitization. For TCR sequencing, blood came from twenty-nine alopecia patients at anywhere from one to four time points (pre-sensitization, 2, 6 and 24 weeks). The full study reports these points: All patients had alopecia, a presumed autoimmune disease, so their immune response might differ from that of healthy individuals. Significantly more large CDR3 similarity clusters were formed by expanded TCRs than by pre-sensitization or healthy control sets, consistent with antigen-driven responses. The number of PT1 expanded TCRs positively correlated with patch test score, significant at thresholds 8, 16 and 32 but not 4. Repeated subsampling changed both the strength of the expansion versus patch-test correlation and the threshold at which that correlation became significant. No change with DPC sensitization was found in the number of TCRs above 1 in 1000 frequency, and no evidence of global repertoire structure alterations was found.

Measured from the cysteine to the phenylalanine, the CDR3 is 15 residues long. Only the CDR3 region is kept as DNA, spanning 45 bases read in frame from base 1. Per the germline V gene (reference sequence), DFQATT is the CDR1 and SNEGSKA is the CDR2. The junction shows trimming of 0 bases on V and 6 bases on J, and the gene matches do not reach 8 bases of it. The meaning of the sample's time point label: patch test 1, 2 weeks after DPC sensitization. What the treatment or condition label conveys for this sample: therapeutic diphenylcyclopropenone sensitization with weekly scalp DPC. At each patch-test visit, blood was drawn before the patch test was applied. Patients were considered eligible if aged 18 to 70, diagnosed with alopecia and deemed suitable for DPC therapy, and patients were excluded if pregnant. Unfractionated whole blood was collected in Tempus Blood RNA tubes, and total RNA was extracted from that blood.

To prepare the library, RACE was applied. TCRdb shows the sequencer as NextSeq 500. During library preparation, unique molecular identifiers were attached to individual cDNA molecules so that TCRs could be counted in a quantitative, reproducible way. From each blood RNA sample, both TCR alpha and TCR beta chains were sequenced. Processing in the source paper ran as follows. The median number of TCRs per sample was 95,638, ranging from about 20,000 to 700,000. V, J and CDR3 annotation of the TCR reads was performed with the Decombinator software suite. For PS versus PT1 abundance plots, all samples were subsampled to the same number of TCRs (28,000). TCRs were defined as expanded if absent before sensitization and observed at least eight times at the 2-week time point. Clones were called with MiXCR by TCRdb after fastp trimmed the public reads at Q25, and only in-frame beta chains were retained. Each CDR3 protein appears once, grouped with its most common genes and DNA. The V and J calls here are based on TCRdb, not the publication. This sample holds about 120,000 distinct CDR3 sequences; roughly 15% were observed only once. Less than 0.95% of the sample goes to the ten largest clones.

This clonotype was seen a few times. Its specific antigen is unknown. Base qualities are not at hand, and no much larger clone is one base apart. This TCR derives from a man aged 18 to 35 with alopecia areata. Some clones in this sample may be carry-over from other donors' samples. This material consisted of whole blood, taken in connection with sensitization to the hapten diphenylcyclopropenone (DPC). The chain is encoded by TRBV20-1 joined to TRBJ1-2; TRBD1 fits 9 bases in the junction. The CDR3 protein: CSARDLGTGLHGYTF. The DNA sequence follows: TGCAGTGCTAGAGATCTAGGGACAGGGCTCCATGGCTACACCTTC.